Sequencing of this T cell receptor beta chain was carried out in a study of cytomegalovirus exposure and HLA in healthy donors. Germline assignment: CDR1 SGDLS and CDR2 YYNGEE. The V end was cut by 0 bases, the J end by 6 bases, with 7 bases between. This CDR3 spans 13 amino acids. Only in-frame clones appear in the TCRdb table, and some are missing; sequencing was by immunoSEQ multiplex PCR. This table has about 330,000 clones, 86% appearing once. This chain connects TRBV9 to TRBJ1-5, with unresolved D. Material: PBMCs. The sequence derives from a young woman in good health and CMV-seronegative. CDR3 nucleotide sequence: TGTGCCAGCAGCGTAGGGGAGGGTCAGCCCCAGCATTTT. Its translation: CASSVGEGQPQHF.